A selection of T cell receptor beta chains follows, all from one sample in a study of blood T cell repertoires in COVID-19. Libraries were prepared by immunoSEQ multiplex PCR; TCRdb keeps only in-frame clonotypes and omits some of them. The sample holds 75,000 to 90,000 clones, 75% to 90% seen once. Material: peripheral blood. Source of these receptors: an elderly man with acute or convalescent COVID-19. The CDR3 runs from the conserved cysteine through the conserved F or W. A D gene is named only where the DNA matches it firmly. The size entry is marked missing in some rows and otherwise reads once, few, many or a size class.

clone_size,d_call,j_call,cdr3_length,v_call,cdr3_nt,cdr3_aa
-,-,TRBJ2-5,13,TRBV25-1,TGTGCCAGCAGTGAGGAGGGGACGAAGACCCAGTACTTC,CASSEEGTKTQYF
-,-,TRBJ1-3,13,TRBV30,TGTGCCTGGAGTTCCAGGGATGGAAACACCATATATTTT,CAWSSRDGNTIYF
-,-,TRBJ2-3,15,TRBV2,TGTGCCAGCAGTGGCTTCGGCGGGGGCACAGATACGCAGTATTTT,CASSGFGGGTDTQYF
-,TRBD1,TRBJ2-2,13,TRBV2,TGTGCCAGCAGGACAGGGGGGACCGGGGAGCTGTTTTTT,CASRTGGTGELFF
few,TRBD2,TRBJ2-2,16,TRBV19,TGTGCCAGTAGCAGACTAGCGGGAGGGCCCTCCGGGGAGCTGTTTTTT,CASSRLAGGPSGELFF
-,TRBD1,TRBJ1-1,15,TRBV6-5,TGTGCCAGCAGTCCCCCTACAACAGGGGGGACTGAAGCTTTCTTT,CASSPPTTGGTEAFF
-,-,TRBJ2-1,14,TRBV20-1,TGCAGTGCTATTGACCTCCGCTCCTACAATGAGCAGTTCTTC,CSAIDLRSYNEQFF
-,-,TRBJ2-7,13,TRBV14,TGTGCCAGCAGCCCCCAATGGAGGGGCGAGCAGTACTTC,CASSPQWRGEQYF
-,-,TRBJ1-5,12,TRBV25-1,TGTGCCAGCAGTCGGGGAAATCAGCCCCAGCATTTT,CASSRGNQPQHF
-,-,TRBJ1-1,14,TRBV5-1,TGCGCCAGCAGCTTGGCGTTGTTGAACACTGAAGCTTTCTTT,CASSLALLNTEAFF
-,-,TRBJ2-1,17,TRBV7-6,TGTGCCAGCAGCTTCCCGGGGAGCGGAGGCTCCTACAATGAGCAGTTCTTC,CASSFPGSGGSYNEQFF